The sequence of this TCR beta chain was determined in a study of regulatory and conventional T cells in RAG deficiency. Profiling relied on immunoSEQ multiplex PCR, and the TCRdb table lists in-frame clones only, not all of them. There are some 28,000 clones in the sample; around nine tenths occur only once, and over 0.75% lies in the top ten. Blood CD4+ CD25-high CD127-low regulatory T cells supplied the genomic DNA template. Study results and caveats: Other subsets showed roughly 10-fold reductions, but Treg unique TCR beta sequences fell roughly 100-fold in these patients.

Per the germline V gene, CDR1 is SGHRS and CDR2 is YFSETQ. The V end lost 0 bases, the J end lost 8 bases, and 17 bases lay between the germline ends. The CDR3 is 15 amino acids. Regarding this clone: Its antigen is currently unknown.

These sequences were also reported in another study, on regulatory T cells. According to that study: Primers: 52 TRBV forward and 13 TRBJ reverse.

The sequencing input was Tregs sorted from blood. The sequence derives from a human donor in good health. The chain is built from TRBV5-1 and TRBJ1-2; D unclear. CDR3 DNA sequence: TGCGCCAGCAGCTTGGATCCCGCAGGTAGACGGGGCTACACCTTC. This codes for CASSLDPAGRRGYTF.